The present T cell receptor beta chain was sequenced within a study of T cell changes during pregnancy in multiple sclerosis. This clone has just one count. Germline loops: CDR1 SGHKS, CDR2 YYEKEE (reference sequence). This CDR3 spans 13 amino acids. The V end lost 4 bases, the J end lost 0 bases, and 8 bases lay between the germline ends. Repertoires were generated with immunoSEQ multiplex PCR, while TCRdb's copy carries only in-frame clones and drops some. The sample lists approximately 100,000 clones; roughly 92% were seen once. The clonotype was recovered from a female donor with multiple sclerosis, enrolled in a pregnancy study. The source material was peripheral blood, sampled in the second trimester of pregnancy. V usage is TRBV5-5 and J usage is TRBJ2-7; D is uncertain. CDR3 sequence reads: CASSPYASYEQYF. The CDR3 nucleotides read TGTGCCAGCAGCCCCTACGCCTCCTACGAGCAGTACTTC.